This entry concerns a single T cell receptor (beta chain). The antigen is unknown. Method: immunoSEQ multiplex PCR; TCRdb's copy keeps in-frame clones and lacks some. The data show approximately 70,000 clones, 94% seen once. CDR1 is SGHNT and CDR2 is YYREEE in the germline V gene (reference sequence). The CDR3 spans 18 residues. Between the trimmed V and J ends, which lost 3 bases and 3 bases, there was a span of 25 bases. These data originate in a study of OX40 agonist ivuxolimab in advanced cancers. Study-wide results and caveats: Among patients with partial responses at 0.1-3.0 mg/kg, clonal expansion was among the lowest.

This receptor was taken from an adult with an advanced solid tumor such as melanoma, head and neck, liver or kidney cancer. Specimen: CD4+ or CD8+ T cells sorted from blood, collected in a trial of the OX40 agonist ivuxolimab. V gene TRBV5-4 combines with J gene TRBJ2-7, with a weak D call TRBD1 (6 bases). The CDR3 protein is CASSSSSVVRTAIYEQYF. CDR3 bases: TGTGCCAGCAGCTCTAGCTCGGTTGTCAGGACAGCAATCTACGAGCAGTACTTC.